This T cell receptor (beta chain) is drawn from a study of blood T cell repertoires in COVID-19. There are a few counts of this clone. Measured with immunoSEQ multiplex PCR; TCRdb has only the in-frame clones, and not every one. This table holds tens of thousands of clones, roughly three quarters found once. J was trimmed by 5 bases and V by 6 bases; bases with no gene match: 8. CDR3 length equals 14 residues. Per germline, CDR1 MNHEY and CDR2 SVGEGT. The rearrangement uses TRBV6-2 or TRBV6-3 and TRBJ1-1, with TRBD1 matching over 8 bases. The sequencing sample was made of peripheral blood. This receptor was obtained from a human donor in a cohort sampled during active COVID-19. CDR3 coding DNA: TGTGCCAGCAGCCCAAAACAGGGGGTTACTGAAGCTTTCTTT. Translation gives CASSPKQGVTEAFF.